This TCR beta chain was observed in a study of beta chain features in type 1 diabetes. Averaging approximately 0.11 L, one heparinised blood draw came from each individual donor. Expressed TCRB transcripts got sequenced, as all isolated RNA was reverse transcribed. Some clones are missing from TCRdb's copy, which holds only in-frame ones; the method was immunoSEQ multiplex PCR. The sample includes 600,000 to 700,000 clones, roughly 12% seen only once; the top ten take more than 0.09%. Study-wide results and limits: Insertions were fewer and deletions more numerous at VDJ junctions in type 1 diabetes patients. Across all four CD4+ subsets, people with type 1 diabetes showed modestly shorter TCRB CDR3s.

This clone turned up a few times. The antigen is not known. Trimming took off 6 bases at V and 7 bases at J, with 21 bases between the two ends. The CDR3 contains 16 residues. Germline V lookup: CDR1 LNHDA, CDR2 SQIVND (reference sequence). This chain joins TRBV19 and TRBJ1-4; tentative D call: TRBD1 (5 bases). The sequence was obtained from a man aged 30 to 39 with type 1 diabetes. Material for sequencing was naive CD4+ T cells from blood. The CDR3, as DNA: TGTGCCAGTAGCAACCCGGGACGTACCTCGGGTGAAAAACTGTTTTTT. Amino acid sequence: CASSNPGRTSGEKLFF.